The T cell receptor (beta chain) under discussion was sequenced for a study of blood T cell repertoires in COVID-19. Profiling relied on immunoSEQ multiplex PCR, and the TCRdb table lists in-frame clones only, not all of them. The data hold approximately 140,000 clones, with around 86% observed a single time. V lost 3 bases to trimming and J lost 6 bases, with 12 bases between them. The germline V gene encodes CDR1 SNHLY and CDR2 FYNNEI. The CDR3 totals 14 residues. This chain connects TRBV2 to TRBJ1-5, with TRBD1 as a possible D gene (5 bases). Sequences were obtained from peripheral blood. This clonotype was sampled from a human donor in a cohort sampled during active COVID-19. As DNA, the CDR3 is TGTGCCAGCAGTGACGGGGGTGCCGGTCAGCCCCAGCATTTT. Amino acid sequence: CASSDGGAGQPQHF.